The T cell receptor beta chain under discussion was sequenced for a study of T cell responses to AZD1222 COVID-19 vaccine. J gave up 2 bases and V 5 bases, and 5 bases lay outside the gene matches. The V gene's germline CDR1 is SNHLY and CDR2 FYNNEI. The CDR3 consists of 15 residues. The method was immunoSEQ multiplex PCR; TCRdb's version includes in-frame clones alone and lacks a portion of them. The sample carries about 120,000 clones, over 75% recorded once. Sequences were derived from peripheral blood, sampled on day 0 of AZD1222 vaccination. The receptor was derived from an adult in good health. The V gene is TRBV2, the J gene TRBJ2-1; 8 bases map to TRBD1. CDR3 DNA sequence: TGTGCCAGCAGTCTGCGACAGGGGACCTACAATGAGCAGTTCTTC. This codes for CASSLRQGTYNEQFF.